The 11 T cell receptor beta chains reported below all come from one sample, sequenced in a study of type 1 and type 2 diabetes patients. PCR was run on genomic DNA. A primer set of 30 forward and 13 reverse primers amplified the CDR3. TCRdb reprocessed the multiplex PCR reads with MiXCR, giving one entry per CDR3 protein. This sample has more than 250,000 distinct CDR3 sequences; 47% occur once, and the top ten carry approximately 13%. Sequenced input: peripheral blood mononuclear cells (PBMCs). The source of these receptors is a man between 18 and 35 years old with type 2 diabetes.

In its sample, this clonotype was seen a few times. This chain connects TRBV11-2 to TRBJ1-2; D is undetermined. CDR1 and CDR2 from the germline V gene are SGHAT and FQNNGV. V gave up 7 bases and J gave up 0 bases, with 18 bases separating them. The CDR3 runs to 16 residues. CDR3 loop: CASNPNALGTNYGYTF. In DNA, the CDR3 is TGTGCCAGCAACCCTAATGCCCTCGGGACTAACTATGGCTACACCTTC.

The rearrangement uses TRBV14 and TRBJ2-2; D is uncertain. This CDR3 is 16 amino acids long. From germline, CDR1 is SGHDN and CDR2 FVKESK. V gave up 5 bases and J gave up 4 bases, with 17 bases separating them. The CDR3, as DNA: TGTGCCAGCAGCGTAGAACCAAGCAGTACCACCGGGGAGCTGTTTTTT. Amino acid sequence: CASSVEPSSTTGELFF.

This clonotype was observed at least ten times. This rearrangement joins TRBV19 to TRBJ1-2; maybe TRBD1 (6 bases). CDR3 length: 14 amino acids. V shed 6 bases and J shed 5 bases, with 16 bases lying between them. The germline V gene encodes CDR1 LNHDA and CDR2 SQIVND (reference sequence). The CDR3 nucleotides read TGTGCCAGTAGGAGACAGGATCCTCCTTATGGCTACACCTTC. This codes for CASRRQDPPYGYTF.

This clonotype was seen more than once but under ten times. The chain employs TRBV2 and TRBJ2-5; the match to TRBD2 covers 10 bases. J lost 3 bases, V lost 6 bases, and 1 base had no gene match. The CDR3 runs to 13 residues. Germline loops: CDR1 SNHLY, CDR2 FYNNEI. The CDR3 region has the DNA TGTGCCAGCAGACTAGCGGGGAAAGAGACCCAGTACTTC. The encoded protein is CASRLAGKETQYF. Complete variable domain (other parts from reference TRBV2 and TRBJ2-5): EPEVTQTPSHQVTQMGQEVILRCVPISNHLYFYWYRQILGQKVEFLVSFYNNEISEKSEIFDDQFSVERPDGSNFTLKIRSTKLEDSAMYFCASRLAGKETQYFGPGTRLLVL.

The V call is TRBV7-6, the J call TRBJ2-7, with TRBD2 matching over 15 bases. This CDR3 comprises 18 residues. The germline gives CDR1 SGHVS, CDR2 FNYEAQ. The trim removed 1 base at V and 4 bases at J, leaving 8 bases unmatched. The CDR3 spells CASSLGPGLAGGRYEQYF. The CDR3, as DNA: TGTGCCAGCAGCTTAGGACCGGGACTAGCGGGAGGTCGGTACGAGCAGTACTTC.

V and J are TRBV12-3 or TRBV12-4 and TRBJ2-3; D unresolved. This CDR3 spans 14 amino acids. The ends were cut back, 4 bases at V and 5 bases at J, with 13 bases in the middle. The CDR3 nucleotides are TGTGCCAGCAGTTATGAACTGCCTAGAGATACGCAGTATTTT. This translates into CASSYELPRDTQYF.

The rearrangement links TRBV29-1 to TRBJ2-1, with 9 bases lining up with TRBD2. With 0 bases clipped from V and 2 bases from J, the junction kept 5 bases outside the gene matches. Germline V CDR1 and CDR2: SQVTM, ANQGSEA. CDR3 length equals 16 residues. CDR3 DNA sequence: TGCAGCGTTGAAGAAACGGGCGGGAGGGCCTACAATGAGCAGTTCTTC. Its translation: CSVEETGGRAYNEQFF.

This clonotype was seen a handful of times. This chain connects TRBV7-6 to TRBJ2-5; D gene uncertain. V gave up 5 bases and J gave up 2 bases, with 12 bases separating them. This CDR3 spans 14 amino acids. Germline-derived CDR1 and CDR2 are SGHVS and FNYEAQ. CDR3 in amino acids: CASSTRGRQETQYF. The CDR3 region has the DNA TGTGCCAGCAGCACGCGTGGCAGACAAGAGACCCAGTACTTC. The whole variable domain, remainder taken from reference TRBV7-6 and TRBJ2-5, is GAGVSQSPRYKVTKRGQDVALRCDPISGHVSLYWYRQALGQGPEFLTYFNYEAQQDKSGLPNDRFSAERPEGSISTLTIQRTEQRDSAMYRCASSTRGRQETQYFGPGTRLLVL.

This chain uses TRBV30 with TRBJ1-6; perhaps TRBD1 as D (5 bases). The germline V and J ends were trimmed by 1 base and 6 bases, with 16 bases remaining between them. Germline loops: CDR1 GTSNPN, CDR2 SVGIG (reference sequence). The CDR3 runs 16 residues. CDR3 sequence: CAWSGRGVVTNSPLHF. CDR3 nucleotides: TGTGCCTGGAGTGGTAGAGGGGTCGTGACTAATTCACCCCTCCACTTT.

The chain recombines TRBV10-3 with TRBJ1-1, with 7 bases that match TRBD1. CDR1 is ENHRY, CDR2 SYGVKD, per germline. The CDR3 runs to 13 residues. J gave up 1 base and V 11 bases, and 7 bases lay outside the gene matches. CDR3 loop: CAAAGGENTEAFF. The CDR3 region has the DNA TGTGCCGCGGCAGGGGGGGAGAACACTGAAGCTTTCTTT.

The chain has TRBV15 and TRBJ2-3; D not resolved. The CDR3 runs 14 residues. V dropped 2 bases and J dropped 5 bases, with 11 bases sitting between them. Germline values: CDR1 LNHNV, CDR2 YYDKDF (reference sequence). The CDR3: CATSRLSTVDTQYF. CDR3 sequence (DNA): TGTGCCACCAGCAGACTCTCCACAGTAGATACGCAGTATTTT.